These 6 T cell receptor beta chains were all obtained from the same sample, sequenced in a study of metastatic and nonmetastatic thyroid tumors. Thyroid surgery took place with no prior treatment in any patient. TCRdb reassembled clones from the PCR reads with MiXCR. In the table there are roughly 32,000 clones, 6% to 9.5% of which are singletons. Sequencing was carried out using blood. The receptor source for this set is a female donor with papillary thyroid cancer or a benign thyroid nodule (not recorded which). Some clones in this sample may be carry-over from other donors' samples.

This clone appeared many times. This rearrangement joins TRBV19 to TRBJ1-5; no definite D call. Trimming took 1 base from V and 4 from J, leaving 14 bases between them. The CDR3 is 16 amino acids. Germline V CDR1 and CDR2: LNHDA, SQIVND (reference sequence). CDR3 protein: CASSIGNQAPNQPQHF. The CDR3 coding sequence is TGTGCCAGTAGTATAGGGAACCAGGCGCCAAATCAGCCCCAGCATTTT.

This clone was seen many times. The chain carries TRBV6-2 or TRBV6-3 and TRBJ1-5; D is ambiguous. CDR1 and CDR2 from the germline V gene are MNHEY and SVGEGT. V was cut by 0 bases and J by 6 bases, with 18 bases left in between. This CDR3 spans 17 amino acids. The CDR3 bases are TGTGCCAGCAGTTACTCGAGCGGCGACCCCGTCCCTCAGCCCCAGCATTTT. Protein product: CASSYSSGDPVPQPQHF.

This chain uses TRBV2 with TRBJ2-1; 9 bases fit TRBD2. V shed 6 bases and J 7 bases; nucleotides not matched to a gene: 7. CDR1 is SNHLY, CDR2 FYNNEI, per germline. This CDR3 region has 14 residues. The CDR3 DNA follows: TGTGCCAGCAGGATGGGACTAGCTACGAATGAGCAGTTCTTC. Translated, it gives CASRMGLATNEQFF.

DNA for the CDR3: TGTGCCTGGGGGAGGGGGACAGGGGGCTTCGAGCAGTACTTC. This codes for CAWGRGTGGFEQYF. This chain links TRBV30 with TRBJ2-7; 12 bases map to TRBD1. Germline assignment: CDR1 GTSNPN and CDR2 SVGIG (reference sequence). V shed 5 bases, J shed 6 bases, and the junction held 8 bases outside the gene matches. The CDR3 covers 14 residues. Filled out from reference TRBV30 and TRBJ2-7, the complete variable domain reads SQTIHQWPATLVQPVGSPLSLECTVEGTSNPNLYWYRQAAGRGLQLLFYSVGIGQISSEVPQNLSASRPQDRQFILSSKKLLLSDSGFYLCAWGRGTGGFEQYFGPGTRLTVT.

This clone was counted many times. The CDR3 nucleotides are TGTGCCAGTAGTAATCGAGGGAGGGCCTACGAGCAGTACTTC. Protein: CASSNRGRAYEQYF. V gene TRBV19 combines with J gene TRBJ2-7; 7 nucleotides agree with TRBD2. This CDR3 is built from 14 residues. J was trimmed by 2 bases and V by 4 bases; bases with no gene match: 5. Germline CDR1 is LNHDA and CDR2 is SQIVND (reference sequence).

V gene TRBV7-2 combines with J gene TRBJ1-2, with D possibly TRBD1 on 5 matching bases. Trimming left V 1 base short and J 6 bases short, with 18 bases between. The CDR3 has 16 amino acids. Germline CDR1 reads SGHTA; CDR2 reads FQGNSA. The CDR3 nucleotides are TGTGCCAGCAGCTTAGGGCAGCAGAAAAGGGGCCATGGCTACACCTTC. Amino acids: CASSLGQQKRGHGYTF.